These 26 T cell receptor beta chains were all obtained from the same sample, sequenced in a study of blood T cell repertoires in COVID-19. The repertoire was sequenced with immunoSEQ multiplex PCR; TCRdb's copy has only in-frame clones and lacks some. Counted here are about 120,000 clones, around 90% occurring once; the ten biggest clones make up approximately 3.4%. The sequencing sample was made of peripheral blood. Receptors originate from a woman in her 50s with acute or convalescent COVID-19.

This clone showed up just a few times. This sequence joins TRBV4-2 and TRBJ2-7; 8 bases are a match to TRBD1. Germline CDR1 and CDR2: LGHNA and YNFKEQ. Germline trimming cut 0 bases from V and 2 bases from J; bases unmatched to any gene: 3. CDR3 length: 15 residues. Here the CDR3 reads CASSQEWTGTYEQYF. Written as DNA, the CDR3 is TGTGCCAGCAGCCAAGAGTGGACAGGGACCTACGAGCAGTACTTC.

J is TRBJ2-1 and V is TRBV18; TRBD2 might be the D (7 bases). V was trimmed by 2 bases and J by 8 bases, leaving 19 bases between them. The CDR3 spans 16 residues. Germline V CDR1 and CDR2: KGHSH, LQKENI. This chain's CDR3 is CASSPGRGPNRDEQFF. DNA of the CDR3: TGTGCCAGCTCACCAGGGCGGGGGCCCAATCGGGATGAGCAGTTCTTC.

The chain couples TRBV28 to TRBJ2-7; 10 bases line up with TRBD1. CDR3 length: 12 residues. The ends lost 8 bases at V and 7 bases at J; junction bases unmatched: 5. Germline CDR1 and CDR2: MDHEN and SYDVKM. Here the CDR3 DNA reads TGTGCCAGCGGGACAGGGGAGAGAGAGCAGTACTTC. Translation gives CASGTGEREQYF.

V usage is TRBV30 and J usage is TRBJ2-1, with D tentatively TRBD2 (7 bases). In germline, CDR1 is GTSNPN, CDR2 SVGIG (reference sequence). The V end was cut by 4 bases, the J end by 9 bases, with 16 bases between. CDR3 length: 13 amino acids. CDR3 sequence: CAWNGGLAPEQFF. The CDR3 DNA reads TGTGCCTGGAACGGGGGGCTAGCACCTGAGCAGTTCTTC.

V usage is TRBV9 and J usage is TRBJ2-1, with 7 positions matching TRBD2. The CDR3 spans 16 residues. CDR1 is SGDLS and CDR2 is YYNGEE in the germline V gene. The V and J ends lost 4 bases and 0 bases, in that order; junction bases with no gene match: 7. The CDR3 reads CASSQTSSLSYNEQFF. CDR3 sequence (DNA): TGTGCCAGCAGCCAGACTAGCTCTCTCTCCTACAATGAGCAGTTCTTC.

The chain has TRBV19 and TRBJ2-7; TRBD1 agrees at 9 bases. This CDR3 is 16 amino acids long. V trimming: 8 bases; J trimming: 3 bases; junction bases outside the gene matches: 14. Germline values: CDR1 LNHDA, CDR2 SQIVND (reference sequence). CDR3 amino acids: CASRRASGQGNYEQYF. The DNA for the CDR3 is TGTGCCAGTCGTAGGGCATCGGGACAGGGTAACTACGAGCAGTACTTC.

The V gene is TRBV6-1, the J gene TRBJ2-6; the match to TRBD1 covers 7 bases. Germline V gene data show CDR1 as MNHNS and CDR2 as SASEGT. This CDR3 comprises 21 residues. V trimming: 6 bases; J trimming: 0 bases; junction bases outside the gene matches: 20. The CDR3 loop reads CASREPNARDSNDSGANVLTF. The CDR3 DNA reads TGTGCCAGCAGAGAACCGAACGCAAGGGACAGTAACGACTCTGGGGCCAACGTCCTGACTTTC.

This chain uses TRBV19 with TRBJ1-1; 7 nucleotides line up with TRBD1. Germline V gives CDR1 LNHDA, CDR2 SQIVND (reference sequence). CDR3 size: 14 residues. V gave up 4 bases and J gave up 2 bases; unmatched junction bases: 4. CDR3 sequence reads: CASSTRTGNTEAFF. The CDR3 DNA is TGTGCCAGTAGTACCCGGACAGGTAACACTGAAGCTTTCTTT.

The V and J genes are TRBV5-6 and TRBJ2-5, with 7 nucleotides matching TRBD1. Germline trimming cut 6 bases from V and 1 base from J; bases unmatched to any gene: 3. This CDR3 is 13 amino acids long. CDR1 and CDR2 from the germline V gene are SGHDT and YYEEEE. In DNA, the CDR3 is TGTGCCAGCACCCGGGACAGCCAAGAGACCCAGTACTTC. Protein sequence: CASTRDSQETQYF.

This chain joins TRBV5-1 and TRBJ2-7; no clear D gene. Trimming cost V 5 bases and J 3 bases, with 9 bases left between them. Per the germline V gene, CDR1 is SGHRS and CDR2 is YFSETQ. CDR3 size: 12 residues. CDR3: CASREDFYEQYF. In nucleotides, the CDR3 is TGCGCCAGCAGAGAGGATTTCTACGAGCAGTACTTC.

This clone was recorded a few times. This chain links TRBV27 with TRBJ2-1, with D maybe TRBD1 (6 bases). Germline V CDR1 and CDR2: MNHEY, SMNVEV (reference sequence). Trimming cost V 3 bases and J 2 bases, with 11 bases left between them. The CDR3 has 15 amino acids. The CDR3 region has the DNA TGTGCCAGCAGTTTCAGGGGAAGCCCCTACAATGAGCAGTTCTTC. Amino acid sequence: CASSFRGSPYNEQFF.

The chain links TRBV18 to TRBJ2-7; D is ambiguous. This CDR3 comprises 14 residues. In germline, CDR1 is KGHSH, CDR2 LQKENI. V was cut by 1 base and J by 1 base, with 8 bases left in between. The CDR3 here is CASSPRPESYEQYF. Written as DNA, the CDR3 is TGTGCCAGCTCACCACGGCCTGAATCCTACGAGCAGTACTTC.

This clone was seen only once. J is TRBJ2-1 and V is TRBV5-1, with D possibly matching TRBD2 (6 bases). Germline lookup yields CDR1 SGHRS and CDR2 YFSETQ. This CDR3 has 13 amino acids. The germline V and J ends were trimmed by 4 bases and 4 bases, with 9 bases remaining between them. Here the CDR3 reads CASSDGLYNEQFF. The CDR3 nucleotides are TGCGCCAGCAGCGACGGACTATACAATGAGCAGTTCTTC.

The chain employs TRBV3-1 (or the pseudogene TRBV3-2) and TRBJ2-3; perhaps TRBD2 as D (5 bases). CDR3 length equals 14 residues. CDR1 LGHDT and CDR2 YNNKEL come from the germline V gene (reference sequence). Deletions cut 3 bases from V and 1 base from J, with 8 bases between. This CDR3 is CASSQRAGTDTQYF. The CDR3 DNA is TGTGCCAGCAGCCAGCGGGCGGGCACAGATACGCAGTATTTT.

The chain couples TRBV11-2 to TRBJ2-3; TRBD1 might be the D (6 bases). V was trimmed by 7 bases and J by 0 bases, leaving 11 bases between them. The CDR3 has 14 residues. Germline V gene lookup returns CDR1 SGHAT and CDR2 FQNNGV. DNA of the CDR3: TGTGCCAGCATCAGGGGTAGTAGCACAGATACGCAGTATTTT. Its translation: CASIRGSSTDTQYF.

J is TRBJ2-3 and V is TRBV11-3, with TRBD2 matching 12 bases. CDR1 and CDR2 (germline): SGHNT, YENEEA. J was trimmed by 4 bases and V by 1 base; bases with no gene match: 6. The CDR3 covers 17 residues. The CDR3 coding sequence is TGTGCCAGCAGCTTAGGGCGCCTAGCGGGAGGGCCAGATACGCAGTATTTT. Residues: CASSLGRLAGGPDTQYF.

The CDR3, as DNA: TGTGCCAGCAGCTCAGCCAGACTGACCATGAACACTGAAGCTTTCTTT. It encodes CASSSARLTMNTEAFF. V and J are TRBV11-2 and TRBJ1-1; D remains unclear. V lost 4 bases and J lost 0, with 15 bases in between. The CDR3 contains 16 residues. Germline CDR1 SGHAT, CDR2 FQNNGV.

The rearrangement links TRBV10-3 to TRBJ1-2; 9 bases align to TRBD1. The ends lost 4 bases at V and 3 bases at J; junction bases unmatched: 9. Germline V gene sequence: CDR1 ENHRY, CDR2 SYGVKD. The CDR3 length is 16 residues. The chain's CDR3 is CAISGQTGGADYGYTF. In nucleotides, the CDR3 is TGTGCCATCAGTGGACAAACAGGGGGCGCGGACTATGGCTACACCTTC.

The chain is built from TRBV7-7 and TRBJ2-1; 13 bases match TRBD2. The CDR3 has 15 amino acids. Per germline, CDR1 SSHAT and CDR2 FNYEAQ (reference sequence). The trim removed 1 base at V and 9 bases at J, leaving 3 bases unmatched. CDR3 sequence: CASSLGTSGSSEQFF. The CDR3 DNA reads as TGTGCCAGCAGCTTAGGGACTAGCGGGAGTTCTGAGCAGTTCTTC.

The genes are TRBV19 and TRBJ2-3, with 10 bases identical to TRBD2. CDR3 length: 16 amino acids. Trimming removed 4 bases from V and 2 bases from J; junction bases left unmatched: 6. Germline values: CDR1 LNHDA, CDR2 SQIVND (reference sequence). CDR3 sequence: CASSTRLAGDTDTQYF. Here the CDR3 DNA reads TGTGCCAGTAGTACCCGCCTAGCGGGGGACACAGATACGCAGTATTTT.

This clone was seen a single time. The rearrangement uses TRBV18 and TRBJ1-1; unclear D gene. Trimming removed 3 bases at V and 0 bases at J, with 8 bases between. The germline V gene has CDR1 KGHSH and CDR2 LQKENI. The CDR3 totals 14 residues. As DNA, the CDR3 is TGTGCCAGCTCACCGAGGCAAATGAACACTGAAGCTTTCTTT. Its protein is CASSPRQMNTEAFF.

The CDR3 DNA reads TGTGCCACCAGTGGAAGGGCGGGAGACGGCGATGAGCAGTTCTTC. It is translated as CATSGRAGDGDEQFF. The J gene is TRBJ2-1, the V gene TRBV24-1; TRBD2 matches at 7 bases. Germline V CDR1 and CDR2: KGHDR, SFDVKD. V gave up 5 bases and J gave up 8 bases; unmatched junction bases: 11. The length of the CDR3 is 15 residues.

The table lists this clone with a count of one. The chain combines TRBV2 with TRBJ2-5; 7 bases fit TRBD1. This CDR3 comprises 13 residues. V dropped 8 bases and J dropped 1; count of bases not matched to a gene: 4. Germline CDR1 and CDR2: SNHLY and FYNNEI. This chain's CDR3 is CASRDSLQETQYF. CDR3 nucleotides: TGTGCCAGCCGGGACAGCCTCCAAGAGACCCAGTACTTC. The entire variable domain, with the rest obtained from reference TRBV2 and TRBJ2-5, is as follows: EPEVTQTPSHQVTQMGQEVILRCVPISNHLYFYWYRQILGQKVEFLVSFYNNEISEKSEIFDDQFSVERPDGSNFTLKIRSTKLEDSAMYFCASRDSLQETQYFGPGTRLLVL.

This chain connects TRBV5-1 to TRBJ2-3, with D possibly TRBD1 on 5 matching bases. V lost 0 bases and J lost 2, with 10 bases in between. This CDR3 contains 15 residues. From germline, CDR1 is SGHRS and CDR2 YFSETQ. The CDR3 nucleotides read TGCGCCAGCAGCTTGGATGGGGCACCCACAGATACGCAGTATTTT. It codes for CASSLDGAPTDTQYF.

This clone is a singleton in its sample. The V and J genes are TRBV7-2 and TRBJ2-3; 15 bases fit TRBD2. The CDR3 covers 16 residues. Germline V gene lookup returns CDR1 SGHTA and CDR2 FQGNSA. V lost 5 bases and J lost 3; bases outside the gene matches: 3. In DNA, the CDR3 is TGTGCCAGCAGCCAGGGACTAGCGGGAGGAACAGATACGCAGTATTTT. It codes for CASSQGLAGGTDTQYF.

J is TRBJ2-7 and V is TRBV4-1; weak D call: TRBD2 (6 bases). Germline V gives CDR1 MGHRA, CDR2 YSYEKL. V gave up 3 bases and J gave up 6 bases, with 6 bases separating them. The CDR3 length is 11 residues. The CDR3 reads CASSQGLEQYF. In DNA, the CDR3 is TGCGCCAGCAGCCAGGGACTCGAGCAGTACTTC.